This T cell receptor beta chain was recorded in a study of T cell responses to AZD1222 COVID-19 vaccine. The CDR3 consists of 12 residues. V was pared by 5 bases and J by 14 bases, with 7 bases of the junction left unmatched. CDR1 is SGHVS and CDR2 is FQNEAQ in the germline V gene. Measured with immunoSEQ multiplex PCR; TCRdb has only the in-frame clones, and not every one. The data hold more than 150,000 clones, with about 88% observed a single time. This clone occurred once. V gene TRBV7-8 combines with J gene TRBJ2-1, with 9 bases lining up with TRBD2. The receptor was derived from an adult who had recovered from COVID-19. Sequencing was performed on peripheral blood, taken after recovery from COVID-19. Here the CDR3 DNA reads TGTGCCAGCAGCCCGCGGACTAGCGTAAAGTTCTTC. This codes for CASSPRTSVKFF.